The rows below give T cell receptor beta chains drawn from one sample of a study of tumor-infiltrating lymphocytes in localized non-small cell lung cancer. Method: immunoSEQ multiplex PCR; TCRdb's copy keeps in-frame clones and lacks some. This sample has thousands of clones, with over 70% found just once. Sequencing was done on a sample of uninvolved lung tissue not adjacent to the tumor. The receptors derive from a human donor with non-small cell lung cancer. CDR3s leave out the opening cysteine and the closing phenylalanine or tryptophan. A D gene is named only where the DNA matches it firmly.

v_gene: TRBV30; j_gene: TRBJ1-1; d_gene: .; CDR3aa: AWKGDTVNTEAF
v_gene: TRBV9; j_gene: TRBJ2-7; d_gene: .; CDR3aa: ASSEKGLFDEQY
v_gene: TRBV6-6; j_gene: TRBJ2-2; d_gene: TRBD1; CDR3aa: ASSPGTGGAAGELF
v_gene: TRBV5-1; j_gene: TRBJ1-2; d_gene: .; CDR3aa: ASSLEENTNYGYT
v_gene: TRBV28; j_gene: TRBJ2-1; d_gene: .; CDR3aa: ASSTIRDNTYNEQF
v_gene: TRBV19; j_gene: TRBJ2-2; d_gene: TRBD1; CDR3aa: ASSPEDRGNTGELF
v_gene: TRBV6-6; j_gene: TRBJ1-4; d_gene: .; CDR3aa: ASSQDGLNEKLF
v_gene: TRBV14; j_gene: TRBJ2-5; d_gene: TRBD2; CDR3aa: ASSQGLAGAETQY
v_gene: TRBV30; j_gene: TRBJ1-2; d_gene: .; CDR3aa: AWSGTPNYGYT
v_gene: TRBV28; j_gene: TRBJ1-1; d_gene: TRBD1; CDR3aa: ASSPTVGQFTEAF
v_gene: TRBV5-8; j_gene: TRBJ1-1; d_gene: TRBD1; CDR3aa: ASSLSRFRQGPENTEAF
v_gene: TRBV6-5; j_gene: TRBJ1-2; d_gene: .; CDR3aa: ASSYSNSGGYT
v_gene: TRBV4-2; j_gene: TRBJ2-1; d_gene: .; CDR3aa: ASSQEGGSGYNEQF
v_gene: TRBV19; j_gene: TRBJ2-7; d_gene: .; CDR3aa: ASSPKPGNSYEQY
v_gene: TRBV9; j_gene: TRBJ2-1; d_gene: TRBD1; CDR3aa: ASSESSSWTGGSYNEQF
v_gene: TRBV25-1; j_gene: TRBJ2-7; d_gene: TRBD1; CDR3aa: ASSINRGYEQY
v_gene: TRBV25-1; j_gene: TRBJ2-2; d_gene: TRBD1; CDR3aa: ASSALTGENTGELF
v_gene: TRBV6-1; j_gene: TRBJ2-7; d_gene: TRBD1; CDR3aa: ASRPPGQGFDEQY
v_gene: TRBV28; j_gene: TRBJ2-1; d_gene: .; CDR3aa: ASSLLGSYNEQF
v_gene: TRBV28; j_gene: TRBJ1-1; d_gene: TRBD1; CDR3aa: ATTTGRFRITEAF
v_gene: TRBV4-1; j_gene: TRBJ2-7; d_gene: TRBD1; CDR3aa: ASSHYIRDRTYEQY
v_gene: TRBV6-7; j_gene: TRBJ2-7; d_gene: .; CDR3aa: ASSYLRGRVSYEQY
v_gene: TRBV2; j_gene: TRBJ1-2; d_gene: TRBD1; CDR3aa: ASSYRGPYGYT
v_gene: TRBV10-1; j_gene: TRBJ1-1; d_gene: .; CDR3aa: ASSSDPGVTEAF
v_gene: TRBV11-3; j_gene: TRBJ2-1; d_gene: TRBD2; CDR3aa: ASSSPWSGSRNNEQF
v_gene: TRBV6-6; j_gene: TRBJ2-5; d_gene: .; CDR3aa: ASSSGQQETQY
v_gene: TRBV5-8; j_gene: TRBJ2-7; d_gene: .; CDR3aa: ASSLEVSSYEQY
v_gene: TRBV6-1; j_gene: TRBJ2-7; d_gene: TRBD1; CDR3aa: ASRTGTGMRYEQY
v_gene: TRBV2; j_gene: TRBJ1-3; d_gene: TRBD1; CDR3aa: ASSEQGARGNTIY
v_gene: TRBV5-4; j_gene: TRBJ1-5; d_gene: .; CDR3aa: ASSEGVGDNQPQH
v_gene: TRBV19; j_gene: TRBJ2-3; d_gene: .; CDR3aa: ASRLSGDTQY
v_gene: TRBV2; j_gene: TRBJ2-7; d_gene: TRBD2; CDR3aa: ASMALAGHYEQY
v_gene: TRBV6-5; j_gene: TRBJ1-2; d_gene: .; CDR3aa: ATLLDSSNYGYT
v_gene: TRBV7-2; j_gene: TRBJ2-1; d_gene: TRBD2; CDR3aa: ASSRLAGGGWMYNEQF
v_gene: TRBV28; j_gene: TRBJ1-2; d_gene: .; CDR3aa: ASSLGSGGWDYGYT
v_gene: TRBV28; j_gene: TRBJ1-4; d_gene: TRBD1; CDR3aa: ASSTRQGASGKLF
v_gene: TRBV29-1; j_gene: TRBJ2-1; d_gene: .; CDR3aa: SVDLLKSVFPKSEQF
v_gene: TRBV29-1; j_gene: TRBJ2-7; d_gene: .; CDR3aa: SVGPEEGVRNEQY
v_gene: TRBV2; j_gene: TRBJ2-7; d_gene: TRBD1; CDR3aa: ASSLQGAVQY
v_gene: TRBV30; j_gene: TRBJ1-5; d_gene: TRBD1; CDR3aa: AWRGQGGQPQH
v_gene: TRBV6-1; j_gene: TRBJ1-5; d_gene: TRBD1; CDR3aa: ASSEEPQGAQPQH
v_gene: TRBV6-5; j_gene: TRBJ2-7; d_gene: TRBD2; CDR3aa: ASQKREDYEQY
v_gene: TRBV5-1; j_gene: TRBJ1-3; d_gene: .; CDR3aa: ASSPRTDGNTIY
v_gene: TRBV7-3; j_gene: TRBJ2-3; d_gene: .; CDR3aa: ASSLQGHTDTQY
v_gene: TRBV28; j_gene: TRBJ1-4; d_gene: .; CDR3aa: ASSPTVGVQNEKLF